One sample yielded the 26 T cell receptor beta chains listed below, sequenced in a study of OX40 agonist ivuxolimab in advanced cancers. Assay used: immunoSEQ multiplex PCR; TCRdb lists only in-frame clones, some missing. In the table there are about 58,000 clones, over 75% of which are singletons. Material: CD4+ or CD8+ T cells sorted from blood, obtained in a trial of the OX40 agonist ivuxolimab. Every receptor here comes from an adult with an advanced solid tumor such as melanoma, head and neck, liver or kidney cancer.

The chain employs TRBV7-9 and TRBJ2-3; TRBD2 agrees at 13 bases. The CDR3 totals 16 residues. V was pared by 5 bases and J by 6 bases, with 8 bases of the junction left unmatched. Germline CDR1 is SEHNR and CDR2 is FQNEAQ (reference sequence). The CDR3 here is CASSPGLAGVIDTQYF. CDR3 DNA sequence: TGTGCCAGCAGCCCAGGACTAGCGGGAGTAATTGATACGCAGTATTTT.

The chain carries TRBV7-3 and TRBJ2-1, with 7 bases lining up with TRBD2. The V gene's germline CDR1 is SGHTA and CDR2 FQGTGA. This CDR3 region has 15 residues. The ends lost 1 base at V and 6 bases at J; junction bases unmatched: 6. The CDR3 sequence is CASSLMAGEFNEQFF. The CDR3 region has the DNA TGTGCCAGCAGCTTAATGGCGGGAGAATTCAATGAGCAGTTCTTC.

J is TRBJ1-4 and V is TRBV7-9; D is unresolved. This CDR3 region has 13 residues. V was clipped by 1 base and J by 7 bases, with 7 bases between them. The V gene's germline CDR1 is SEHNR and CDR2 FQNEAQ (reference sequence). CDR3 amino acids: CASSLGEGEKLFF. The CDR3 DNA reads TGTGCCAGCAGCTTAGGAGAGGGTGAAAAACTGTTTTTT.

The sample holds a few counts of this clone. The chain recombines TRBV28 with TRBJ1-5; D unclear. CDR1 MDHEN and CDR2 SYDVKM come from the germline V gene. This CDR3 contains 13 residues. Trimming left V 1 base short and J 1 base short, with 2 bases between. For the CDR3, the DNA is TGTGCCAGCAGTTTATACAGCAATCAGCCCCAGCATTTT. Translating gives CASSLYSNQPQHF.

The chain couples TRBV19 to TRBJ2-5; D unclear. The CDR3 runs to 15 residues. Germline loops: CDR1 LNHDA, CDR2 SQIVND (reference sequence). The ends were cut back, 8 bases at V and 2 bases at J, with 18 bases in the middle. The CDR3 sequence is CASGRPSDPQETQYF. The CDR3 coding sequence is TGTGCCAGTGGGCGTCCGAGCGATCCTCAAGAGACCCAGTACTTC.

The chain couples TRBV11-2 to TRBJ2-1; 7 nucleotides agree with TRBD2. Germline CDR1 and CDR2: SGHAT and FQNNGV. The length of the CDR3 is 15 residues. With 5 bases clipped from V and 6 bases from J, the junction kept 10 bases outside the gene matches. CDR3 loop: CASSGLAGVGNEQFF. CDR3 coding DNA: TGTGCCAGCAGCGGTTTGGCGGGAGTGGGCAATGAGCAGTTCTTC.

A note on this clone: Relative to the germline gene, one junction end is altered; a read error may explain this. This chain joins TRBV9 and TRBJ2-5; the D is unclear. CDR1 is SGDLS and CDR2 is YYNGEE in the germline V gene. The CDR3 runs 14 residues. This chain's CDR3 is CASSVREGQGTQYF. The DNA for the CDR3 is TGTGCCAGCAGCGTAAGGGAAGGGCAAGGGACCCAGTACTTC.

V usage is TRBV7-9 and J usage is TRBJ2-5; 10 bases fit TRBD1. TRBJ2-7 matches the DNA end more closely, so the J call is doubtful. Germline CDR1 is SEHNR and CDR2 is FQNEAQ (reference sequence). This CDR3 has 14 residues. The CDR3 sequence: CASRQGTGAYEQYF. CDR3 bases: TGTGCCAGCAGGCAAGGGACAGGGGCCTACGAGCAGTACTTC.

The genes are TRBV6-1 and TRBJ1-3; D unresolved. Trimming took 6 bases from V and 0 from J, leaving 9 bases between them. This CDR3 has 14 amino acids. Germline V gene data show CDR1 as MNHNS and CDR2 as SASEGT. The DNA of the CDR3 is TGTGCCAGCAGCTCCCTGAGCTCTGGAAACACCATATATTTT. Protein product: CASSSLSSGNTIYF.

This clone was recorded once. The J gene is TRBJ2-7, the V gene TRBV5-1; D unclear. The CDR3 spans 14 residues. V was trimmed by 1 base and J by 2 bases, leaving 10 bases between them. CDR1 SGHRS and CDR2 YFSETQ come from the germline V gene. This CDR3 is CASSLNSDTYEQYF. CDR3 nucleotide sequence: TGCGCCAGCAGCTTGAACAGTGACACCTACGAGCAGTACTTC.

This clone was seen more than once but under ten times. V gene TRBV6-5 combines with J gene TRBJ2-5, with D possibly being TRBD2 (5 bases). V dropped 2 bases and J dropped 4 bases, with 17 bases sitting between them. The CDR3 consists of 16 residues. Germline-derived CDR1 and CDR2 are MNHEY and SVGAGI. CDR3 sequence (DNA): TGTGCCAGCAGTTACCGGGGAATGGGCTCCCGAGAGACCCAGTACTTC. This sequence encodes CASSYRGMGSRETQYF.

The rearrangement links TRBV6-6 to TRBJ1-1; TRBD1 is a possible D gene (6 bases). The CDR3 totals 14 residues. Trimming left V 0 bases short and J 10 bases short, with 15 bases between. Per germline, CDR1 MNHNY and CDR2 SVGAGI (reference sequence). The CDR3: CASSYSGLETGAFF. The DNA of the CDR3 is TGTGCCAGCAGTTACTCGGGCTTAGAGACAGGAGCTTTCTTT.

CDR3 nucleotides: TGTGCCAGCAGCTTGGGTCAGGAGCGCACAGATACGCAGTATTTT. Amino acids: CASSLGQERTDTQYF. The J gene is TRBJ2-3, the V gene TRBV5-4; D call uncertain. Germline CDR1 and CDR2: SGHNT and YYREEE (reference sequence). Trimming left V 0 bases short and J 1 base short, with 9 bases between. The CDR3 consists of 15 residues.

The V and J genes are TRBV6-1 and TRBJ2-3; 10 nucleotides agree with TRBD2. Trimming took 4 bases from V and 1 from J; bases not matched to a gene: 5. Germline loops: CDR1 MNHNS, CDR2 SASEGT. The CDR3 has 16 residues. The CDR3 DNA reads TGTGCCAGCAGTGCTTTCGGGACTAGCGGCACAGATACGCAGTATTTT. This codes for CASSAFGTSGTDTQYF.

The J gene is TRBJ2-1, the V gene TRBV30; 10 bases are a match to TRBD2. The V gene's germline CDR1 is GTSNPN and CDR2 SVGIG (reference sequence). V dropped 1 base and J dropped 10; count of bases not matched to a gene: 4. The length of the CDR3 is 13 residues. The CDR3 region has the DNA TGTGCCTGGAGTGCTAGCGGGAGTGGCGAGCAGTTCTTC. Its protein is CAWSASGSGEQFF.

The CDR3 nucleotides read TGCAGCGTTGAGACCTCCGGGACAGAGCAGTATTTT. Protein product: CSVETSGTEQYF. The gene calls are TRBV29-1 and TRBJ2-3, with 7 bases aligning to TRBD1. Germline V CDR1 and CDR2: SQVTM, ANQGSEA. With V trimmed by 3 bases and J by 11 bases, 8 bases remained unmatched. CDR3 length equals 12 residues.

V usage is TRBV2 and J usage is TRBJ2-4; the match to TRBD2 covers 14 bases. Trimming removed 4 bases from V and 3 bases from J; junction bases left unmatched: 2. The CDR3 is made up of 16 amino acids. Germline V CDR1 and CDR2: SNHLY, FYNNEI. The CDR3 sequence: CASSGLAGGVKNIQYF. The CDR3 nucleotides are TGTGCCAGCAGTGGACTAGCGGGAGGGGTCAAAAACATTCAGTACTTC.

The chain joins TRBV19 to TRBJ2-5, with TRBD1 as a possible D gene (6 bases). Germline lookup yields CDR1 LNHDA and CDR2 SQIVND (reference sequence). V was clipped by 1 base and J by 1 base, with 10 bases between them. This CDR3 region has 15 residues. The CDR3 loop reads CASSIVGDTQETQYF. In DNA, the CDR3 is TGTGCCAGTAGTATAGTTGGGGACACCCAAGAGACCCAGTACTTC.

This sequence joins TRBV7-3 and TRBJ2-1; 7 positions match TRBD1. The CDR3 is 15 residues long. The V and J ends lost 6 bases and 2 bases, in that order; junction bases with no gene match: 7. Germline V CDR1 and CDR2: SGHTA, FQGTGA. The CDR3 region has the DNA TGTGCCAGCAGACAGGGGCCTGAGGCCTACAATGAGCAGTTCTTC. Protein: CASRQGPEAYNEQFF. The full variable domain, rest sourced from reference TRBV7-3 and TRBJ2-1, is GAGVSQTPSNKVTEKGKYVELRCDPISGHTALYWYRQSLGQGPEFLIYFQGTGAADDSGLPNDRFFAVRPEGSVSTLKIQRTERGDSAVYLCASRQGPEAYNEQFFGPGTRLTVL.

J is TRBJ2-5 and V is TRBV30, with D hard to call. With 2 bases removed from V and 1 base from J, the gap between germline ends came to 8 bases. Germline lookup yields CDR1 GTSNPN and CDR2 SVGIG (reference sequence). The CDR3 contains 13 residues. This CDR3 is CAWSLGFQETQYF. The CDR3 region has the DNA TGTGCCTGGAGTCTAGGGTTCCAAGAGACCCAGTACTTC.

The CDR3 protein is CASSRMGTSSSQETQYF. CDR3 bases: TGTGCCAGCAGTCGAATGGGGACTAGCTCCTCTCAGGAGACCCAGTACTTC. The rearrangement uses TRBV2 and TRBJ2-5, with 9 bases aligning to TRBD2. Losses at the gene ends were 5 bases for V and 5 bases for J; bases not matched to a gene: 15. The V gene's germline CDR1 is SNHLY and CDR2 FYNNEI. The CDR3 sequence is 17 residues long.

The genes are TRBV11-3 and TRBJ2-2; D unresolved. The CDR3 length is 16 residues. Germline CDR1 and CDR2: SGHNT and YENEEA. Trimming shortened V by 0 bases and J by 3 bases, and 11 bases separated the two germline ends. In DNA, the CDR3 is TGTGCCAGCAGCTTAGAGACCTTTGCCGACACCGGGGAGCTGTTTTTT. Translation: CASSLETFADTGELFF.

CDR3 loop: CASSARGGGNTEAFF. The CDR3 region has the DNA TGTGCCAGCAGTGCCCGGGGGGGCGGAAACACTGAAGCTTTCTTT. The chain links TRBV2 to TRBJ1-1, with TRBD1 as a possible D gene (6 bases). The CDR3 is 15 amino acids. V gave up 4 bases and J gave up 2 bases, with 14 bases separating them. CDR1 SNHLY and CDR2 FYNNEI come from the germline V gene. Filled out from reference TRBV2 and TRBJ1-1, the complete variable domain reads EPEVTQTPSHQVTQMGQEVILRCVPISNHLYFYWYRQILGQKVEFLVSFYNNEISEKSEIFDDQFSVERPDGSNFTLKIRSTKLEDSAMYFCASSARGGGNTEAFFGQGTRLTVV.

The J gene is TRBJ2-7, the V gene TRBV29-1, with 9 bases fitting TRBD2. Germline values: CDR1 SQVTM, CDR2 ANQGSEA. Trimming removed 4 bases from V and 6 bases from J; junction bases left unmatched: 1. The CDR3 has 11 amino acids. The CDR3 protein is CSVVRGGEQYF. DNA of the CDR3: TGCAGCGTTGTGCGGGGGGGCGAGCAGTACTTC.

The rearrangement joins TRBV7-9 to TRBJ2-2, with D possibly matching TRBD1 (6 bases). Trimming pared 5 bases from V and 7 bases from J, leaving 14 bases between. The CDR3 is made up of 14 amino acids. The germline V gene encodes CDR1 SEHNR and CDR2 FQNEAQ (reference sequence). The CDR3 loop is CASSLIGGSGELFF. As DNA, the CDR3 is TGTGCCAGCAGCCTCATAGGGGGAAGCGGGGAGCTGTTTTTT.

V usage is TRBV30 and J usage is TRBJ2-3, with D maybe TRBD2 (6 bases). Germline CDR1 GTSNPN, CDR2 SVGIG (reference sequence). This CDR3 region has 15 residues. V lost 1 base, J lost 3 bases, and 14 bases lay in between. CDR3 coding DNA: TGTGCCTGGAGTGGGAGCGGGCCACTAACAGATACGCAGTATTTT. Protein sequence: CAWSGSGPLTDTQYF.